This T cell receptor (beta chain) derives from a study of radiotherapy plus CTLA-4 blockade in lung cancer. Study-level results: After treatment with radiotherapy plus ipilimumab, TCR clones that came from the tumor expanded in blood.

The CDR3 totals 16 residues. From germline, CDR1 is MGHRA and CDR2 YSYEKL. V lost 3 bases to trimming and J lost 5 bases; unmatched junction nucleotides: 13. About this clone: The antigen is not known.

The study gave focal radiation plus ipilimumab CTLA-4 blockade to patients with chemo-refractory metastatic non-small-cell lung cancer. This table comes from immunoSEQ multiplex PCR, and its TCRdb copy is limited to in-frame clones, with some not included. The sample has around 99,000 clones, around 90% seen once. The material sequenced was peripheral blood, taken from a patient treated with radiotherapy plus ipilimumab. The gene calls are TRBV4-1 and TRBJ2-7; 7 bases align to TRBD1. The sequence was obtained from a human donor with non-small cell lung cancer that progressed on radiotherapy plus ipilimumab. DNA for the CDR3: TGCGCCAGCAGCCATCTCCCGGGACAGAGAAGTGACGAGCAGTACTTC. It yields the protein CASSHLPGQRSDEQYF.